The sample holds one count of the clone carrying this T cell receptor beta chain. Other nucleotide sequences from this sample produce the same CDR3. This sample is part of a study of shared clonotypes between healthy human individuals. Libraries were prepared by immunoSEQ multiplex PCR; TCRdb keeps only in-frame clonotypes and omits some of them. Of hundreds of thousands of clones detected, roughly 73% appear once; the ten largest clones hold more than 1.5%. This CDR3 is built from 14 residues. Losses at the gene ends were 3 bases for V and 4 bases for J; bases not matched to a gene: 4. Germline V gives CDR1 SGHRS, CDR2 YFSETQ.

The sample was memory CD4+ T cells sorted from blood. Subset defined: CD45RA-negative fraction. This receptor was obtained from a woman aged 30 to 39 in good health. The gene calls are TRBV5-1 and TRBJ1-3; 7 nucleotides match TRBD1. The CDR3 loop reads CASSSGTEGNTIYF. For the CDR3, the DNA is TGCGCCAGCAGCTCCGGGACAGAAGGAAACACCATATATTTT.